This T cell receptor (beta chain) derives from a study of shared clonotypes between healthy human individuals. TCRdb's copy holds only in-frame clones and misses some; the assay was immunoSEQ multiplex PCR. The data hold a few hundred thousand clones, with 70% to 80% observed a single time. The TCR comes from a woman in her thirties or forties in good health. Some clones in this sample may be carry-over from other donors' samples. Sequencing was carried out using PBMCs.

CDR3 in DNA: TGTGCCAGCAGCCAGGGACTAGCGGGAGCGAGGGAGACCCAGTACTTC. Translating gives CASSQGLAGARETQYF. The chain joins TRBV7-2 to TRBJ2-5, with TRBD2 identical over 14 bases. The CDR3 contains 16 residues. J gave up 5 bases and V 5 bases, and 7 bases lay outside the gene matches. Germline CDR1 is SGHTA and CDR2 is FQGNSA.